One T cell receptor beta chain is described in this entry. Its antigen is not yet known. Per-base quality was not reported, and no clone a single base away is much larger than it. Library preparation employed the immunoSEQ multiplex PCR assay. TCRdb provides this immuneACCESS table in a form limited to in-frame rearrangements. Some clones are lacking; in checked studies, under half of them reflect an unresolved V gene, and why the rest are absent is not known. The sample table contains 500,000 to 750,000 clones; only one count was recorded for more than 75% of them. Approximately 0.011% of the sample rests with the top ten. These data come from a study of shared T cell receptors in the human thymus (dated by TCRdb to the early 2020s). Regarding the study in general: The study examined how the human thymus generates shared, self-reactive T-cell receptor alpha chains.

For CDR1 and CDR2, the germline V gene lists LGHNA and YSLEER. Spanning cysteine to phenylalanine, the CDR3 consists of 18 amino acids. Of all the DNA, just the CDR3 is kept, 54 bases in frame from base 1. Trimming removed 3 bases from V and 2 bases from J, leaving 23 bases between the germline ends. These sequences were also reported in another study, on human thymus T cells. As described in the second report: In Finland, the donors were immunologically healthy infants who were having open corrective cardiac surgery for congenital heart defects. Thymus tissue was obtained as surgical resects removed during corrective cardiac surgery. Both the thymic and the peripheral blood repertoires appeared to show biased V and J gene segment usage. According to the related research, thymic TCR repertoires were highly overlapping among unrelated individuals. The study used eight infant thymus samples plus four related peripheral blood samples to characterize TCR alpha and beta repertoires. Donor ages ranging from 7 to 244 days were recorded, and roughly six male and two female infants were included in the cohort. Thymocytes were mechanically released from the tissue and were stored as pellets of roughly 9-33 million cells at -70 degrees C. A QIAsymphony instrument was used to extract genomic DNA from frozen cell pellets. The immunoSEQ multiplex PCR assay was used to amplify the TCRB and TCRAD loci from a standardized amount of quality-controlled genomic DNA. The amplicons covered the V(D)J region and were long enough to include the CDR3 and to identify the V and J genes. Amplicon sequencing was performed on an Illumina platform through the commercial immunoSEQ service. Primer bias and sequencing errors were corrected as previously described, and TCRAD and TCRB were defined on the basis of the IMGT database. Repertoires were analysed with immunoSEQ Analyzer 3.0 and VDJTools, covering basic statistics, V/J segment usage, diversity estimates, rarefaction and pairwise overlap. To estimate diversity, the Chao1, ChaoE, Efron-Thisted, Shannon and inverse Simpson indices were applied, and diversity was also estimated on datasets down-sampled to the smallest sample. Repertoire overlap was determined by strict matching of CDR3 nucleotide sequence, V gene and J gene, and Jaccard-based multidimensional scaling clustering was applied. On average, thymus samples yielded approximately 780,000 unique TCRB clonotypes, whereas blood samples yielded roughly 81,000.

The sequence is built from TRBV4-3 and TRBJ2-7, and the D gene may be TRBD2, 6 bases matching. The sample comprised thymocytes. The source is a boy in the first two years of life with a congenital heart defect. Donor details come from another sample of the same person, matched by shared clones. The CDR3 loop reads CASSQRYPLAKRAYEQYF. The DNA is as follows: TGCGCCAGCAGCCAGAGGTACCCCCTGGCGAAGCGGGCCTACGAGCAGTACTTC.